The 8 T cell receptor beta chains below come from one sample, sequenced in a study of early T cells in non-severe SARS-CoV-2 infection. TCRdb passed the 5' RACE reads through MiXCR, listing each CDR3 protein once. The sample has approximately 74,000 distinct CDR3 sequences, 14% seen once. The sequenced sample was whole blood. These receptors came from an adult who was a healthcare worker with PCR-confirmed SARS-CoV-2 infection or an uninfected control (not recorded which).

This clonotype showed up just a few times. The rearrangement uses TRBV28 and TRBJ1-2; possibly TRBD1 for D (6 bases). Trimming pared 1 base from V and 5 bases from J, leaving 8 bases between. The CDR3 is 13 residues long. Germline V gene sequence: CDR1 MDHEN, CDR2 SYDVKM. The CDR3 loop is CASSLSRGYGYTF. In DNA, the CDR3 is TGTGCCAGCAGTTTATCCAGGGGATATGGCTACACCTTC.

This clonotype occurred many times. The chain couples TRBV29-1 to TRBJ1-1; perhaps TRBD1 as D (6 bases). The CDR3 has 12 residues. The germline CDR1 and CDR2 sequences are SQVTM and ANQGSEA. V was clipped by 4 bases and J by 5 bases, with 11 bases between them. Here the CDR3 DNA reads TGCAGCGTTGTATGGCAGGGGACTGAAGCTTTCTTT. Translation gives CSVVWQGTEAFF.

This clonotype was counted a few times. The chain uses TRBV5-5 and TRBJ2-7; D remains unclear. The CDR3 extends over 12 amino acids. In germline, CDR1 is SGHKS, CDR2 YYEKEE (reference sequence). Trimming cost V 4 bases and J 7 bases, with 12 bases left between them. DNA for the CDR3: TGTGCCAGCAGCCTGACGTTGGAGGAGCAGTACTTC. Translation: CASSLTLEEQYF.

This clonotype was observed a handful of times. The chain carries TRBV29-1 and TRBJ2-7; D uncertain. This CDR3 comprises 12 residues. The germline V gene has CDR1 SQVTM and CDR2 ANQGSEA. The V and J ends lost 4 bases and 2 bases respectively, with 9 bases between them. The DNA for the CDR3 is TGCAGCGTTGCATTGACGGCCTACGAGCAGTACTTC. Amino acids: CSVALTAYEQYF.

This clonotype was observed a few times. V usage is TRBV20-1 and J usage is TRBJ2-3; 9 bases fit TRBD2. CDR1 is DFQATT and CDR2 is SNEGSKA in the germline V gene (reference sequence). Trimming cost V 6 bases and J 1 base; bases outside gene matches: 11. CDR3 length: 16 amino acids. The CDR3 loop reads CSADPAGGQGTDTQYF. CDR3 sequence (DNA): TGCAGTGCCGACCCCGCGGGGGGGCAAGGCACAGATACGCAGTATTTT.

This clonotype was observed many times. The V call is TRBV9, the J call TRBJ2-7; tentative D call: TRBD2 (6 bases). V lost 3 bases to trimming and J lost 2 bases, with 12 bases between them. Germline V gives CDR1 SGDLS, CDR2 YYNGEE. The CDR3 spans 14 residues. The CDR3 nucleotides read TGTGCCAGCAGCGGGAGGGACGGGACCTACGAGCAGTACTTC. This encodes CASSGRDGTYEQYF.

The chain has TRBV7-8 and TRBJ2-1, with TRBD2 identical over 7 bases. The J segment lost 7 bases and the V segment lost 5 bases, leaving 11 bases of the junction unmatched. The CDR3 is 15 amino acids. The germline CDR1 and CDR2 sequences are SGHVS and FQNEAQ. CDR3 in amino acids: CASSVGLAVGNEQFF. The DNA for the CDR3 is TGTGCCAGCAGCGTGGGGCTAGCGGTTGGTAATGAGCAGTTCTTC. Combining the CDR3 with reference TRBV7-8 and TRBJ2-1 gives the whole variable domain GAGVSQSPRYKVAKRGQDVALRCDPISGHVSLFWYQQALGQGPEFLTYFQNEAQLDKSGLPSDRFFAERPEGSVSTLKIQRTQQEDSAVYLCASSVGLAVGNEQFFGPGTRLTVL.

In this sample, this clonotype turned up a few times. This chain's CDR3 is CSAREPRGSNEKLFF. DNA for the CDR3: TGCAGTGCTAGAGAGCCTAGGGGGTCTAATGAAAAACTGTTTTTT. V gene TRBV20-1 combines with J gene TRBJ1-4; possibly TRBD1 for D (6 bases). Germline CDR1 and CDR2: DFQATT and SNEGSKA (reference sequence). There are 15 residues in the CDR3. Deletions cut 0 bases from V and 3 bases from J, with 11 bases between.